The 12 T cell receptor beta chains in this list originate from one sample, sequenced in a study of CD8 T cells in Susac syndrome. Random hexamers served to reverse transcribe roughly 0.45 to 1 ug RNA. TCRdb passed the immunoSEQ multiplex PCR reads through MiXCR, listing each CDR3 protein once. The repertoire includes about 140,000 distinct CDR3 sequences, around 94% of them detected once, and about 0.26% sits in the top ten. Sequenced: CD8+ T cells from PBMCs. Receptors originate from a human donor in good health.

The gene calls are TRBV28 and TRBJ2-1; TRBD1 is a possible D gene (5 bases). Germline loops: CDR1 MDHEN, CDR2 SYDVKM. The CDR3 loop spans 13 amino acids. Trimming took 4 bases from V and 5 from J, leaving 9 bases between them. CDR3 sequence reads: CASSSRTNNEQFF. The CDR3, as DNA: TGTGCCAGCAGTTCCCGGACAAACAATGAGCAGTTCTTC.

Notes on this clonotype: Likely a read error: the CDR3 ends without its conserved phenylalanine or tryptophan. The J gene is TRBJ1-2, the V gene TRBV19, with D possibly being TRBD1 (6 bases). Germline V gives CDR1 LNHDA, CDR2 SQIVND (reference sequence). CDR3 length equals 15 residues. The germline V and J ends were trimmed by 7 bases and 3 bases, with 18 bases remaining between them. CDR3 loop: CASTNPQGLHYGYTL. Here the CDR3 DNA reads TGTGCCAGTACCAACCCGCAGGGGCTACACTATGGCTACACCCTC.

V usage is TRBV9 and J usage is TRBJ2-1; 10 bases fit TRBD2. With 3 bases clipped from V and 5 bases from J, the junction kept 5 bases outside the gene matches. CDR3 length: 15 amino acids. Germline assignment: CDR1 SGDLS and CDR2 YYNGEE. The CDR3 loop is CASSEWTSGHNEQFF. The CDR3, as DNA: TGTGCCAGCAGCGAATGGACTAGCGGACACAATGAGCAGTTCTTC.

The CDR3 sequence: CASSLRESVYEQYF. The CDR3 DNA reads as TGTGCCAGCAGCTTGCGGGAGAGTGTCTACGAGCAGTACTTC. V and J are TRBV7-2 and TRBJ2-7; 7 bases align to TRBD2. CDR3 length: 14 residues. V lost 3 bases, J lost 3 bases, and 5 bases stayed unmatched. Germline CDR1 is SGHTA and CDR2 is FQGNSA.

This sequence joins TRBV14 and TRBJ1-2, with D unclear. Trimming took 5 bases from V and 3 from J, leaving 10 bases between them. The length of the CDR3 is 13 residues. CDR1 and CDR2 from the germline V gene are SGHDN and FVKESK. The CDR3 is CASSSGVHYGYTF. In nucleotides, the CDR3 is TGTGCCAGCAGCTCCGGGGTACACTATGGCTACACCTTC.

The V call is TRBV9, the J call TRBJ2-3; 9 bases fit TRBD2. J was trimmed by 3 bases and V by 4 bases; bases with no gene match: 6. Per the germline V gene, CDR1 is SGDLS and CDR2 is YYNGEE. This CDR3 is 15 amino acids long. The CDR3 loop is CASSPLAGKTDTQYF. DNA for the CDR3: TGTGCCAGCAGCCCACTAGCGGGTAAGACAGATACGCAGTATTTT.

This sequence joins TRBV30 and TRBJ2-5, with D maybe TRBD2 (5 bases). The tail of the sequence fits TRBJ2-1 better, so the J call may be wrong. Germline CDR1 reads GTSNPN; CDR2 reads SVGIG (reference sequence). The CDR3 runs to 15 residues. This CDR3 reads CAWSVFPRLQETQFF. The DNA of the CDR3 is TGTGCCTGGAGTGTATTTCCGAGACTACAAGAGACCCAGTTCTTC.

Only one count was recorded for this clonotype. This chain links TRBV6-1 with TRBJ2-1; D is undetermined. Germline V gene data show CDR1 as MNHNS and CDR2 as SASEGT. Trimming stripped 3 bases from V and 0 bases from J, with 9 bases between. This CDR3 spans 15 amino acids. The CDR3 region is CASSDFTLSYNEQFF. CDR3 DNA: TGTGCCAGCAGTGACTTCACCCTCTCCTACAATGAGCAGTTCTTC.

The J gene is TRBJ1-5, the V gene TRBV5-6; 7 bases are a match to TRBD1. The CDR3 is 14 amino acids. V shed 3 bases and J 1 base; nucleotides not matched to a gene: 1. Germline V gene lookup returns CDR1 SGHDT and CDR2 YYEEEE. Here the CDR3 DNA reads TGTGCCAGCAGCTACAGGGGAAGCAATCAGCCCCAGCATTTT. Residues: CASSYRGSNQPQHF.

This chain connects TRBV20-1 to TRBJ2-1; 8 nucleotides agree with TRBD2. CDR1 DFQATT and CDR2 SNEGSKA come from the germline V gene (reference sequence). The J segment lost 4 bases and the V segment lost 5 bases, leaving 10 bases of the junction unmatched. The CDR3 covers 15 residues. Written as DNA, the CDR3 is TGCAGTGCTCCGCAAGCTAGCGGGTGGTACAATGAGCAGTTCTTC. This gives the protein CSAPQASGWYNEQFF.

V usage is TRBV9 and J usage is TRBJ1-5; maybe TRBD1 (6 bases). CDR1 SGDLS and CDR2 YYNGEE come from the germline V gene. The CDR3 contains 14 residues. V lost 3 bases, J lost 4 bases, and 11 bases lay in between. CDR3 sequence reads: CASSDWTENQPQHF. For the CDR3, the DNA is TGTGCCAGCAGCGACTGGACAGAGAATCAGCCCCAGCATTTT.

As DNA, the CDR3 is TGCAGTGCTAGAGATCCCGTATGGTGGGAGACCCAGTACTTC. Its translation: CSARDPVWWETQYF. The chain carries TRBV20-1 and TRBJ2-5; D remains ambiguous. V lost 0 bases and J lost 5, with 13 bases in between. The germline CDR1 and CDR2 sequences are DFQATT and SNEGSKA (reference sequence). The CDR3 totals 14 residues.